These 20 T cell receptor beta chains were sequenced from one sample in a study of cytomegalovirus exposure and HLA in healthy donors. TCRdb keeps only in-frame clones here, not all; method: immunoSEQ multiplex PCR. The sample carries some 85,000 clones, about 95% recorded once. The sequencing sample was made of PBMCs. These TCRs come from a woman under 30 in good health and CMV-seronegative.

J is TRBJ2-7 and V is TRBV10-3; TRBD2 agrees at 10 bases. This CDR3 spans 14 amino acids. Looked up from germline, CDR1 is ENHRY and CDR2 is SYGVKD. With V trimmed by 7 bases and J by 2 bases, 5 bases remained unmatched. This CDR3 is CAIKTSGEPYEQYF. The CDR3 DNA reads as TGTGCCATCAAAACTAGCGGGGAGCCCTACGAGCAGTACTTC.

The chain uses TRBV28 and TRBJ2-5, with TRBD2 matching over 9 bases. V was pared by 8 bases and J by 4 bases, with 8 bases of the junction left unmatched. This CDR3 is built from 14 residues. Germline V lookup: CDR1 MDHEN, CDR2 SYDVKM. This CDR3 reads CASAGAGGAETQYF. The CDR3 region has the DNA TGTGCCAGCGCCGGGGCGGGAGGGGCAGAGACCCAGTACTTC.

The gene calls are TRBV14 and TRBJ2-5, with TRBD2 matching 12 bases. This CDR3 is 17 amino acids long. After removal of 4 bases from V and 5 bases from J, the junction contained 11 bases not matched to a gene. Germline CDR1 is SGHDN and CDR2 is FVKESK. The CDR3, as DNA: TGTGCCAGCAGCCCTCGGGCCCGACTAGCGGGAGTTGAGACCCAGTACTTC. Residues: CASSPRARLAGVETQYF. Based on the CDR3 plus reference TRBV14 and TRBJ2-5, the full variable domain is EAGVTQFPSHSVIEKGQTVTLRCDPISGHDNLYWYRRVMGKEIKFLLHFVKESKQDESGMPNNRFLAERTGGTYSTLKVQPAELEDSGVYFCASSPRARLAGVETQYFGPGTRLLVL.

The gene calls are TRBV5-1 and TRBJ2-7; TRBD1 matches at 12 bases. With 3 bases clipped from V and 4 bases from J, the junction kept 5 bases outside the gene matches. The CDR3 spans 15 residues. Germline V gene sequence: CDR1 SGHRS, CDR2 YFSETQ. This CDR3 is CASSWGQGAQYEQYF. In DNA, the CDR3 is TGCGCCAGCAGCTGGGGACAGGGGGCCCAGTACGAGCAGTACTTC. The variable domain in full, completed from reference TRBV5-1 and TRBJ2-7, reads KAGVTQTPRYLIKTRGQQVTLSCSPISGHRSVSWYQQTPGQGLQFLFEYFSETQRNKGNFPGRFSGRQFSNSRSEMNVSTLELGDSALYLCASSWGQGAQYEQYFGPGTRLTVT.

The chain combines TRBV18 with TRBJ2-5, with 13 nucleotides matching TRBD2. CDR1 and CDR2 (germline): KGHSH, LQKENI. CDR3 size: 14 residues. V dropped 6 bases and J dropped 4; count of bases not matched to a gene: 2. The CDR3 region is CASSRLAGGETQYF. The DNA of the CDR3 is TGTGCCAGCTCTCGACTAGCGGGAGGAGAGACCCAGTACTTC. Full variable domain (missing parts from reference TRBV18 and TRBJ2-5): NAGVMQNPRHLVRRRGQEARLRCSPMKGHSHVYWYRQLPEEGLKFMVYLQKENIIDESGMPKERFSAEFPKEGPSILRIQQVVRGDSAAYFCASSRLAGGETQYFGPGTRLLVL.

V is TRBV30 and J is TRBJ2-1, with TRBD1 identical over 7 bases. Germline V CDR1 and CDR2: GTSNPN, SVGIG (reference sequence). This CDR3 spans 16 amino acids. V lost 5 bases, J lost 10 bases, and 20 bases stayed unmatched. CDR3 region: CAWGTQPGQTTGEQFF. The CDR3 DNA sequence: TGTGCCTGGGGAACACAACCGGGACAAACGACAGGGGAGCAGTTCTTC.

The V call is TRBV10-2, the J call TRBJ1-4; 7 positions agree with TRBD1. The CDR3 is made up of 15 amino acids. Trimming took 6 bases from V and 7 from J; bases not matched to a gene: 11. In germline, CDR1 is WSHSY, CDR2 SAAADI. CDR3 nucleotide sequence: TGCGCCAGCAGACGCGGGACAGTCGATACTGAAAAACTGTTTTTT. Its translation: CASRRGTVDTEKLFF.

The V and J genes are TRBV4-1 and TRBJ2-3; perhaps TRBD2 as D (6 bases). Trimming stripped 1 base from V and 2 bases from J, with 16 bases between. This CDR3 contains 17 residues. Germline V gene lookup returns CDR1 MGHRA and CDR2 YSYEKL. The CDR3 DNA reads TGCGCCAGCAGCCAAGGACGCGGGAACGGGGTCACAGATACGCAGTATTTT. Protein sequence: CASSQGRGNGVTDTQYF.

The rearrangement links TRBV7-9 to TRBJ2-7, with TRBD2 matching over 12 bases. Germline V CDR1 and CDR2: SEHNR, FQNEAQ (reference sequence). The J segment lost 2 bases and the V segment lost 4 bases, leaving 12 bases of the junction unmatched. CDR3 length equals 18 residues. CDR3 residues: CASSYPGTSGLGPYEQYF. The DNA of the CDR3 is TGTGCCAGCAGCTACCCCGGGACTAGCGGGTTAGGGCCCTACGAGCAGTACTTC.

This clone was detected once. The chain has TRBV6-1 and TRBJ2-7; D uncertain. CDR1 is MNHNS and CDR2 is SASEGT in the germline V gene. V was pared by 6 bases and J by 4 bases, with 13 bases between. This CDR3 is built from 13 residues. Written as DNA, the CDR3 is TGTGCCAGCAGCTACCCGGGTGCTTACGAGCAGTACTTC. Protein sequence: CASSYPGAYEQYF.

The chain combines TRBV7-2 with TRBJ1-1; D remains unclear. V was shortened by 2 bases and J by 8 bases, with 15 bases between the two germline ends. The germline V gene has CDR1 SGHTA and CDR2 FQGNSA. The CDR3 covers 14 residues. Here the CDR3 DNA reads TGTGCCAGCAGCTTATTTATAGGGAGAGAGGAAGCTTTCTTT. As protein: CASSLFIGREEAFF. Full variable domain (rest looked up from reference TRBV7-2 and TRBJ1-1): GAGVSQSPSNKVTEKGKDVELRCDPISGHTALYWYRQSLGQGLEFLIYFQGNSAPDKSGLPSDRFSAERTGGSVSTLTIQRTQQEDSAVYLCASSLFIGREEAFFGQGTRLTVV.

This chain connects TRBV27 to TRBJ2-7; D is perhaps TRBD2 (6 bases). CDR1 and CDR2 (germline): MNHEY, SMNVEV (reference sequence). V lost 6 bases and J lost 0, with 15 bases in between. The CDR3 consists of 15 residues. CDR3 sequence (DNA): TGTGCCAGCAGGGAACCGGGACTCCCCTCCTACGAGCAGTACTTC. Its protein product is CASREPGLPSYEQYF.

The V call is TRBV28, the J call TRBJ2-7; D possibly corresponds to TRBD1 (6 bases). Trimming cost V 5 bases and J 2 bases, with 19 bases left between them. Germline V lookup: CDR1 MDHEN, CDR2 SYDVKM. This CDR3 has 16 amino acids. Written as DNA, the CDR3 is TGTGCCAGCAGTCCTCCCACCTGGGCAGGGGCCTACGAGCAGTACTTC. It yields the protein CASSPPTWAGAYEQYF.

The genes are TRBV9 and TRBJ2-1; TRBD2 matches 7 bases. The CDR3 consists of 17 residues. V was clipped by 3 bases and J by 1 base; unmatched bases: 10. Per the germline V gene, CDR1 is SGDLS and CDR2 is YYNGEE. CDR3 nucleotides: TGTGCCAGCAGCGAGACTAGCACTACGATTTCCTACAATGAGCAGTTCTTC. This translates into CASSETSTTISYNEQFF.

The chain joins TRBV7-6 to TRBJ2-1; possibly TRBD1 for D (6 bases). The V gene lost 1 base and the J gene lost 4 bases, with 17 bases spanning the gap. This CDR3 comprises 17 residues. Germline CDR1 SGHVS, CDR2 FNYEAQ. The CDR3 loop reads CASSLGPRGGSYNEQFF. The CDR3 nucleotides are TGTGCCAGCAGCTTAGGGCCCAGGGGCGGGTCGTACAATGAGCAGTTCTTC.

This chain joins TRBV2 and TRBJ1-5; D unresolved. Germline-derived CDR1 and CDR2 are SNHLY and FYNNEI. The CDR3 length is 13 residues. V lost 3 bases and J lost 0, with 3 bases in between. CDR3 region: CASSEYSNQPQHF. CDR3 coding DNA: TGTGCCAGCAGTGAGTATAGCAATCAGCCCCAGCATTTT.

V gene TRBV5-8 combines with J gene TRBJ1-5; D remains ambiguous. CDR3 length equals 11 residues. V gave up 2 bases and J gave up 6 bases, with 3 bases separating them. The V gene's germline CDR1 is SGHTS and CDR2 YDEGEE. The CDR3 DNA follows: TGTGCCAGCAGCTTCTCTCAGCCCCAGCATTTT. Translating gives CASSFSQPQHF.

The rearrangement joins TRBV25-1 to TRBJ1-5; the D is unclear. The germline gives CDR1 MGHDK, CDR2 SYGVNS. V dropped 1 base and J dropped 0 bases, with 4 bases sitting between them. The CDR3 extends over 14 amino acids. The CDR3 sequence is CASSEWSSNQPQHF. The CDR3 DNA reads as TGTGCCAGCAGTGAATGGAGTAGCAATCAGCCCCAGCATTTT.

This rearrangement joins TRBV19 to TRBJ1-1, with 7 bases fitting TRBD1. The CDR3 consists of 15 residues. The germline V gene has CDR1 LNHDA and CDR2 SQIVND (reference sequence). Unmatched junction bases numbered 7, after V lost 3 bases and J lost 3 bases. CDR3 DNA sequence: TGTGCCAGTAGTATGGGACAGACAATTTACACTGAAGCTTTCTTT. This translates into CASSMGQTIYTEAFF. Combining the CDR3 with reference TRBV19 and TRBJ1-1 gives the whole variable domain DGGITQSPKYLFRKEGQNVTLSCEQNLNHDAMYWYRQDPGQGLRLIYYSQIVNDFQKGDIAEGYSVSREKKESFPLTVTSAQKNPTAFYLCASSMGQTIYTEAFFGQGTRLTVV.

This sequence joins TRBV19 and TRBJ1-2, with 9 bases lining up with TRBD1. The CDR3 is 16 amino acids. With V trimmed by 4 bases and J by 6 bases, 12 bases remained unmatched. Germline V CDR1 and CDR2: LNHDA, SQIVND (reference sequence). The CDR3 DNA reads TGTGCCAGTAGTAAACCGGGACAGGGTGTAGGCCATGGCTACACCTTC. It encodes CASSKPGQGVGHGYTF. The variable domain in full, with the rest retrieved from reference TRBV19 and TRBJ1-2, is DGGITQSPKYLFRKEGQNVTLSCEQNLNHDAMYWYRQDPGQGLRLIYYSQIVNDFQKGDIAEGYSVSREKKESFPLTVTSAQKNPTAFYLCASSKPGQGVGHGYTFGSGTRLTVV.